The clone carrying this T cell receptor beta chain has at least ten counts. No antigen is known for it. With 0 bases removed from V and 7 bases from J, the gap between germline ends came to 11 bases. The CDR3 is 14 amino acids. In germline, CDR1 is SGHKS, CDR2 YYEKEE (reference sequence). Previously reported methods and listed TCR primers produced the bulk TCR libraries. MiXCR, run by TCRdb on the PCR reads, gives a single entry per CDR3 protein. The profile shows about 100,000 distinct CDR3 sequences, over 20% of them singletons. This sample is part of a study of molecular identifiers for immune sequencing clone quantification. Study observations and caveats: Clones above 20 RNA copies contained over 97% of effector molecules but under 1% of naive ones.

This TCR derives from a human donor in good health. Some libraries in this study had Jurkat cell RNA spiked in. Input material: naive CD8+ T cells from blood, with Jurkat cell RNA spiked in. Subset meaning: FACS-sorted CD8+CD4-CCR7+CD45RA+ naive T cells. The gene calls are TRBV5-5 and TRBJ1-5; D gene ambiguous. The chain's CDR3 is CASSLVQVEQPQHF. The DNA for the CDR3 is TGTGCCAGCAGCTTGGTGCAGGTCGAACAGCCCCAGCATTTT. Supplemented by reference TRBV5-5 and TRBJ1-5, the full variable domain reads DAGVTQSPTHLIKTRGQQVTLRCSPISGHKSVSWYQQVLGQGPQFIFQYYEKEERGRGNFPDRFSARQFPNYSSELNVNALLLGDSALYLCASSLVQVEQPQHFGDGTRLSIL.